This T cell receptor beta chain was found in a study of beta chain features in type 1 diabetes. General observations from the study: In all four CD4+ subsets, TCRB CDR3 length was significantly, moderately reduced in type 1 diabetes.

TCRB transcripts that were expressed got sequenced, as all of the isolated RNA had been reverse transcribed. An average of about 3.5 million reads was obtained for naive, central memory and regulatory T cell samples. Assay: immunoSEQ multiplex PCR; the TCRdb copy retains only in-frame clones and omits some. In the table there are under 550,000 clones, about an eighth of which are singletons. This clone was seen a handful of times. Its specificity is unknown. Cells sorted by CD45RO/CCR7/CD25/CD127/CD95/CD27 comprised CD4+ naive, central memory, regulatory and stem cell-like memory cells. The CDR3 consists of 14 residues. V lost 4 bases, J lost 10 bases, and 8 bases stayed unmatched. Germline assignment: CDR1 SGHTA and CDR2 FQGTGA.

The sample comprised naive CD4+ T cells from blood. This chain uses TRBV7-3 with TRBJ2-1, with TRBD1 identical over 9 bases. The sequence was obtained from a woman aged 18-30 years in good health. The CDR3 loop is CASSSPGQGREQFF. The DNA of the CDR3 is TGTGCCAGCAGCTCCCCGGGACAGGGAAGGGAGCAGTTCTTC.